This T cell receptor (beta chain) was profiled in a study of T cells in Graves' hyperthyroidism and ophthalmopathy. Orbital computed tomography and thyroid ultrasound, together with serum TRAb and thyroxine and clinical symptoms, were used for diagnoses. V shed 2 bases and J 5 bases; nucleotides not matched to a gene: 2. CDR1 and CDR2 (germline): MNHNS, SASEGT. This CDR3 region has 13 residues. Amplification of TCR beta CDR3 regions was performed using RNA transcripts as template. Carried out on the TCR CDR3, a first-round RT-PCR used the HTBI primer set. TCRdb called the multiplex PCR reads again in MiXCR, with one record for every CDR3 protein. The profile shows about 380,000 distinct CDR3 sequences, 13% to 15% of them singletons.

The sample comprised blood. This clonotype was sampled from a young woman with Graves' ophthalmopathy. The chain uses TRBV6-1 and TRBJ2-7; 8 nucleotides match TRBD1. CDR3 amino acids: CASSEYRGDEQYF. CDR3 in DNA: TGTGCCAGCAGTGAATACAGGGGGGACGAGCAGTACTTC.